The 22 T cell receptor beta chains in this list originate from one sample, sequenced in a study of blood T cell repertoires in COVID-19. Libraries were prepared by immunoSEQ multiplex PCR; TCRdb keeps only in-frame clonotypes and omits some of them. The sample has 200,000 or so clones, around nine tenths seen once. Sequenced material: peripheral blood. The origin of the receptors is a woman between 55 and 75 years old with acute or convalescent COVID-19.

V and J are TRBV28 and TRBJ1-2, with D unclear. CDR3 size: 12 residues. Trimming took off 5 bases at V and 4 bases at J, with 8 bases between the two ends. Germline V gene lookup returns CDR1 MDHEN and CDR2 SYDVKM. This CDR3 reads CASSTTSYGYTF. The CDR3 DNA is TGTGCCAGCAGTACCACCAGCTATGGCTACACCTTC.

The V call is TRBV10-1, the J call TRBJ1-2; 9 bases line up with TRBD1. Germline V lookup: CDR1 WNHNN, CDR2 SYGVQD (reference sequence). Trimming removed 2 bases from V and 7 bases from J; junction bases left unmatched: 8. The CDR3 runs to 15 residues. The CDR3 nucleotides are TGCGCCAGCAGTGAGCCGGGGACAGGGATGGCTGGCTACACCTTC. Residues: CASSEPGTGMAGYTF.

This clone was seen once. The gene calls are TRBV4-2 and TRBJ1-5; 8 bases line up with TRBD1. Trimming cost V 1 base and J 4 bases; bases outside gene matches: 6. The CDR3 has 16 residues. Germline values: CDR1 LGHNA, CDR2 YNFKEQ. The CDR3 loop is CASSQVSGQGNQPQHF. The DNA for the CDR3 is TGTGCCAGCAGCCAAGTCTCTGGACAGGGTAATCAGCCCCAGCATTTT.

This clone was detected only once. The chain recombines TRBV30 with TRBJ1-6; 8 bases are a match to TRBD1. This CDR3 has 14 amino acids. Germline-derived CDR1 and CDR2 are GTSNPN and SVGIG (reference sequence). V dropped 0 bases and J dropped 9; count of bases not matched to a gene: 4. As DNA, the CDR3 is TGTGCCTGGAGTGTACAACAGGGGGGTTCACCCCTCCACTTT. It codes for CAWSVQQGGSPLHF.

The chain couples TRBV7-2 to TRBJ1-1, with D unresolved. Trimming removed 4 bases from V and 1 base from J, with 7 bases in between. The CDR3 has 13 residues. CDR1 and CDR2 (germline): SGHTA, FQGNSA. CDR3 sequence: CASSSDWNTEAFF. CDR3 nucleotides: TGTGCCAGCAGCTCGGACTGGAACACTGAAGCTTTCTTT.

The chain carries TRBV5-1 and TRBJ2-7, with a tentative D call TRBD1 (5 bases). CDR1 SGHRS and CDR2 YFSETQ come from the germline V gene. V lost 7 bases and J 6 bases, leaving 14 bases between the germline ends. The CDR3 totals 12 residues. CDR3 residues: CASHNPDSEQYF. The CDR3 DNA follows: TGCGCCAGCCATAACCCTGACAGCGAGCAGTACTTC.

The chain carries TRBV19 and TRBJ2-1; 10 bases are shared with TRBD2. The CDR3 length is 15 residues. Trimming took 1 base from V and 6 from J; bases not matched to a gene: 3. Germline CDR1 and CDR2: LNHDA and SQIVND (reference sequence). The CDR3 nucleotides read TGTGCCAGTAGTATAGGGCTAGCGGGAGCCAATGAGCAGTTCTTC. Protein product: CASSIGLAGANEQFF.

Regarding this clone: One end of the junction varies from germline; a read error may be responsible. The V and J genes are TRBV7-7 and TRBJ1-1, with a weak D call TRBD1 (5 bases). The CDR3 has 16 residues. Looked up from germline, CDR1 is SSHAT and CDR2 is FNYEAQ (reference sequence). This CDR3 reads CASSPDRQSLNTEAFF. In nucleotides, the CDR3 is TGTGCTAGCAGCCCGGACCGACAGAGCCTGAACACTGAAGCTTTCTTT.

V gene TRBV19 combines with J gene TRBJ1-5; 12 nucleotides line up with TRBD1. CDR1 and CDR2 (germline): LNHDA, SQIVND (reference sequence). The CDR3 runs 16 residues. Trimming removed 3 bases from V and 1 base from J; junction bases left unmatched: 1. CDR3 sequence reads: CASSMGTGGSNQPQHF. CDR3 sequence (DNA): TGTGCCAGTAGTATGGGGACAGGGGGCAGCAATCAGCCCCAGCATTTT.

Points on this clone: Other DNA variants within this sample encode the same CDR3. The chain employs TRBV19 and TRBJ2-7; tentatively, D is TRBD1 (6 bases). The V and J ends lost 3 bases and 0 bases respectively, with 12 bases between them. The germline gives CDR1 LNHDA, CDR2 SQIVND (reference sequence). There are 15 residues in the CDR3. The CDR3 DNA follows: TGTGCCAGTAGTATTGGACAGCTACCCTCCTACGAGCAGTACTTC. It is translated as CASSIGQLPSYEQYF.

The chain couples TRBV7-8 to TRBJ1-1; 8 bases are a match to TRBD1. This CDR3 comprises 13 residues. V was pared by 5 bases and J by 5 bases, with 4 bases of the junction left unmatched. Germline lookup yields CDR1 SGHVS and CDR2 FQNEAQ. The CDR3 DNA follows: TGTGCCAGCAGCCGACAGGGGCCGACTGAAGCTTTCTTT. It translates to CASSRQGPTEAFF.

The chain recombines TRBV6-2 or TRBV6-3 with TRBJ2-6; the D gene is possibly TRBD1 (5 bases). Germline CDR1 and CDR2: MNHEY and SVGEGT. There are 16 residues in the CDR3. Trimming removed 6 bases from V and 4 bases from J, with 16 bases in between. The chain's CDR3 is CASSFTQGSGANVLTF. The CDR3, as DNA: TGTGCCAGCAGCTTTACTCAGGGTTCCGGGGCCAACGTCCTGACTTTC.

This chain uses TRBV5-1 with TRBJ1-1; 11 nucleotides match TRBD1. Germline V lookup: CDR1 SGHRS, CDR2 YFSETQ. The CDR3 extends over 16 amino acids. V lost 4 bases and J lost 0; bases outside the gene matches: 5. The CDR3 region has the DNA TGCGCCAGCAGCCCCGAGGGACAGGGGGTGAACACTGAAGCTTTCTTT. It codes for CASSPEGQGVNTEAFF.

This rearrangement joins TRBV2 to TRBJ2-3; D may be TRBD1 (5 bases). CDR1 and CDR2 from the germline V gene are SNHLY and FYNNEI. The CDR3 extends over 14 amino acids. Trimming cost V 5 bases and J 2 bases, with 11 bases left between them. The DNA of the CDR3 is TGTGCCAGCAGTTACGGCAGGGCCACAGATACGCAGTATTTT. This gives the protein CASSYGRATDTQYF.

The chain employs TRBV5-5 and TRBJ1-4, with D perhaps matching TRBD1 (5 bases). The CDR3 loop spans 15 amino acids. Germline CDR1 reads SGHKS; CDR2 reads YYEKEE (reference sequence). Trimming pared 4 bases from V and 0 bases from J, leaving 10 bases between. The CDR3 protein is CASSRDRSTNEKLFF. DNA of the CDR3: TGTGCCAGCAGCCGAGACAGATCAACTAATGAAAAACTGTTTTTT.

This clone was seen a single time. The CDR3, as DNA: TGTGCCAGCAGCCACAGGAGCACTGAAGCTTTCTTT. Translation gives CASSHRSTEAFF. The gene calls are TRBV6-5 and TRBJ1-1; a possible D gene is TRBD1 (5 bases). Trimming removed 6 bases at V and 4 bases at J, with 9 bases between. CDR1 is MNHEY, CDR2 SVGAGI, per germline. The CDR3 sequence is 12 residues long.

The V and J genes are TRBV7-9 and TRBJ1-2; 7 bases agree with TRBD1. CDR3 size: 15 residues. V was pared by 3 bases and J by 8 bases, with 12 bases of the junction left unmatched. The germline gives CDR1 SEHNR, CDR2 FQNEAQ (reference sequence). This chain's CDR3 is CASSFHDRDSRGYTF. In DNA, the CDR3 is TGTGCCAGCAGCTTTCATGACCGGGACAGTAGGGGCTACACCTTC. The complete variable domain, with remaining parts taken from reference TRBV7-9 and TRBJ1-2, reads DTGVSQNPRHKITKRGQNVTFRCDPISEHNRLYWYRQTLGQGPEFLTYFQNEAQLEKSRLLSDRFSAERPKGSFSTLEIQRTEQGDSAMYLCASSFHDRDSRGYTFGSGTRLTVV.

This chain connects TRBV18 to TRBJ1-1; 8 bases match TRBD1. Germline V lookup: CDR1 KGHSH, CDR2 LQKENI. The CDR3 runs to 14 residues. With 3 bases clipped from V and 7 bases from J, the junction kept 7 bases outside the gene matches. The CDR3 DNA is TGTGCCAGCTCACCTGGCTTGACAGGGGATGAAGCTTTCTTT. Its translation: CASSPGLTGDEAFF.

This chain uses TRBV11-2 with TRBJ2-5, with D possibly TRBD2 on 5 matching bases. Between the trimmed V and J ends, which lost 1 base and 2 bases, there was a span of 8 bases. The CDR3 spans 14 residues. Germline V CDR1 and CDR2: SGHAT, FQNNGV. The chain's CDR3 is CASSLGGAQETQYF. Here the CDR3 DNA reads TGTGCCAGCAGCTTAGGGGGAGCACAAGAGACCCAGTACTTC.

This clone was recorded a few times. V usage is TRBV2 and J usage is TRBJ1-2; 8 bases map to TRBD1. After removal of 6 bases from V and 8 bases from J, the junction contained 11 bases not matched to a gene. CDR1 and CDR2 (germline): SNHLY, FYNNEI. The CDR3 spans 14 residues. DNA of the CDR3: TGTGCCAGCAGCATAGGACAGGGAAACGCAGGCTACACCTTC. Its protein is CASSIGQGNAGYTF.

The genes are TRBV4-1 and TRBJ2-5; 10 bases agree with TRBD2. In germline, CDR1 is MGHRA, CDR2 YSYEKL. The J segment lost 6 bases and the V segment lost 0 bases, leaving 7 bases of the junction unmatched. This CDR3 has 16 amino acids. CDR3 in DNA: TGCGCCAGCAGCCAAGATCCTAGCGGGAGTGGTAAGACCCAGTACTTC. This codes for CASSQDPSGSGKTQYF.

The chain couples TRBV19 to TRBJ2-3; 8 bases line up with TRBD2. V shed 5 bases and J 0 bases; nucleotides not matched to a gene: 13. CDR3 length equals 18 residues. The germline CDR1 and CDR2 sequences are LNHDA and SQIVND (reference sequence). Written as DNA, the CDR3 is TGTGCCAGTAGTCTCCAAAAGGGGACTAGAACTAGCACAGATACGCAGTATTTT. Translating it yields CASSLQKGTRTSTDTQYF.